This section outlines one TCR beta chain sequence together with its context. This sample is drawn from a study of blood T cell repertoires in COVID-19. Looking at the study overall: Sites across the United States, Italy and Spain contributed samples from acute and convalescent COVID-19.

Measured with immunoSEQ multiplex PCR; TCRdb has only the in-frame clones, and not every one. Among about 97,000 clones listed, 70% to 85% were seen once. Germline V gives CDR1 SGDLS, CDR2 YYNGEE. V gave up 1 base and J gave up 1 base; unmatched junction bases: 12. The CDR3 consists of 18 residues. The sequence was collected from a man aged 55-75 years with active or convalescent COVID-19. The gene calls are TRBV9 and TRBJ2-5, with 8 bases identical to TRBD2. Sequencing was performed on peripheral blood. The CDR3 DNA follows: TGTGCCAGCAGCGTATTTGGACTAGCACCTACCCCCCAAGAGACCCAGTACTTC. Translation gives CASSVFGLAPTPQETQYF.